These 3 T cell receptor beta chains were sequenced from one sample in a study of blood T cell repertoires in COVID-19. Here immunoSEQ multiplex PCR was the method, and the copy in TCRdb shows in-frame clones only, minus some. The sample has a few hundred thousand clones, 84% seen once; the top ten hold about 4%. Sequencing was done on a sample of PBMCs or T cells enriched from blood (not recorded which). These receptors were obtained from a man younger than 45 with acute COVID-19.

This clone was observed a handful of times. This chain links TRBV9 with TRBJ1-1, with 7 bases identical to TRBD1. J was trimmed by 5 bases and V by 2 bases; bases with no gene match: 9. CDR3 length equals 15 residues. Germline lookup yields CDR1 SGDLS and CDR2 YYNGEE. CDR3: CASSVEIIQGTEAFF. The CDR3 DNA follows: TGTGCCAGCAGCGTGGAGATAATACAGGGGACTGAAGCTTTCTTT.

A note on this clone: The same CDR3 also results from other DNA sequences found in this sample. V usage is TRBV28 and J usage is TRBJ1-5; no definite D call. Germline V gives CDR1 MDHEN, CDR2 SYDVKM. This CDR3 region has 13 residues. Trimming removed 4 bases at V and 4 bases at J, with 8 bases between. The CDR3 nucleotides read TGTGCCAGCAGTTCTCCGGGGAATCAGCCCCAGCATTTT. Encoded protein: CASSSPGNQPQHF.

This chain connects TRBV28 to TRBJ1-6; D remains unclear. In germline, CDR1 is MDHEN, CDR2 SYDVKM. This CDR3 contains 17 residues. Trimming pared 5 bases from V and 6 bases from J, leaving 20 bases between. Here the CDR3 DNA reads TGTGCCAGCAGTCCAGGCAGAACTGCTCCCGGTAATTCACCCCTCCACTTT. Encoded protein: CASSPGRTAPGNSPLHF.